Following are 26 T cell receptor beta chains from one sample sequenced in a study of a mutant IDH1 vaccine in newly diagnosed glioma. The time point: week 47, end of study. All doses held 300 ug of mutant IDH1 20-mer peptide, with topical imiquimod. For these TCRs, the target antigens are not known. Clones were read by immunoSEQ multiplex PCR, and TCRdb kept only the in-frame ones, dropping some. This sample has tens of thousands of clones; about 65% occur once, and the top ten carry around 4.8%. The sequencing used peripheral blood mononuclear cells (PBMCs), collected from a glioma patient whose treatment included an IDH1 peptide vaccine. These receptors originate from a man in his forties with glioma. Some clones in this sample may be carry-over from other donors' samples.

This rearrangement joins TRBV9 to TRBJ1-1, with D possibly TRBD1 on 6 matching bases. The V end was cut by 0 bases, the J end by 6 bases, with 12 bases between. Germline CDR1 is SGDLS and CDR2 is YYNGEE. The CDR3 has 14 residues. This CDR3 reads CASSVGGGTAEAFF. The CDR3 nucleotides are TGTGCCAGCAGCGTAGGAGGGGGAACCGCTGAAGCTTTCTTT.

This clone came up once. V is TRBV5-1 and J is TRBJ1-1; weak D call: TRBD1 (6 bases). There are 14 residues in the CDR3. Trimming pared 5 bases from V and 5 bases from J, leaving 16 bases between. The germline CDR1 and CDR2 sequences are SGHRS and YFSETQ. The CDR3 sequence: CASRITGTSTEAFF. In nucleotides, the CDR3 is TGCGCCAGCAGGATAACCGGGACAAGTACTGAAGCTTTCTTT.

This clone has only a few counts. The genes are TRBV4-1 and TRBJ1-5; D not resolved. This CDR3 is 16 amino acids long. Germline CDR1 reads MGHRA; CDR2 reads YSYEKL. V lost 0 bases and J 6 bases, leaving 15 bases between the germline ends. DNA for the CDR3: TGCGCCAGCAGCCAAGATGGACCGAGGCCGGGTCAGCCCCAGCATTTT. It encodes CASSQDGPRPGQPQHF.

This clone was observed once. This rearrangement joins TRBV6-1 to TRBJ1-2; no definite D call. The CDR3 is made up of 11 amino acids. Germline V CDR1 and CDR2: MNHNS, SASEGT. Trimming shortened V by 6 bases and J by 3 bases, and 5 bases separated the two germline ends. CDR3 nucleotide sequence: TGTGCCAGCAGCGTCTACTATGGCTACACCTTC. Encoded protein: CASSVYYGYTF.

This chain connects TRBV6-5 to TRBJ2-3; 7 bases match TRBD2. V lost 1 base and J lost 4; bases outside the gene matches: 2. The CDR3 length is 14 residues. Germline V gene data show CDR1 as MNHEY and CDR2 as SVGAGI. In nucleotides, the CDR3 is TGTGCCAGCAGTTACTTCCTAGCGGCAGATACGCAGTATTTT. Translation: CASSYFLAADTQYF.

The CDR3 DNA reads as TGTGCCAGCAGCTCCCTGACACGATCCTACGAGCAGTACTTC. Amino acids: CASSSLTRSYEQYF. The chain couples TRBV13 to TRBJ2-7; D call uncertain. This CDR3 region has 14 residues. Per germline, CDR1 PRHDT and CDR2 FYEKMQ (reference sequence). V was trimmed by 4 bases and J by 1 base, leaving 11 bases between them.

This sequence joins TRBV5-1 and TRBJ2-1, with D tentatively TRBD1 or TRBD2 (5 bases each). V shed 1 base and J shed 8 bases, with 16 bases lying between them. Germline V lookup: CDR1 SGHRS, CDR2 YFSETQ. The CDR3 contains 15 residues. The DNA of the CDR3 is TGCGCCAGCAGCTTGTCGAGGGGTATCAGAGATGAGCAGTTCTTC. Residues: CASSLSRGIRDEQFF. The variable domain in full, completed from reference TRBV5-1 and TRBJ2-1, reads KAGVTQTPRYLIKTRGQQVTLSCSPISGHRSVSWYQQTPGQGLQFLFEYFSETQRNKGNFPGRFSGRQFSNSRSEMNVSTLELGDSALYLCASSLSRGIRDEQFFGPGTRLTVL.

The V gene is TRBV5-1, the J gene TRBJ1-1; 9 nucleotides align to TRBD1. This CDR3 spans 13 amino acids. J was trimmed by 1 base and V by 7 bases; bases with no gene match: 2. Germline V CDR1 and CDR2: SGHRS, YFSETQ. The CDR3 is CASGGQGNTEAFF. The CDR3 region has the DNA TGCGCCAGCGGGGGACAGGGGAACACTGAAGCTTTCTTT.

The gene calls are TRBV6-5 and TRBJ2-3; TRBD2 might be the D (6 bases). This CDR3 comprises 13 residues. CDR1 and CDR2 from the germline V gene are MNHEY and SVGAGI. Trimming left V 9 bases short and J 5 bases short, with 15 bases between. The CDR3 nucleotides are TGTGCCAGGTGGACGGGGGTGAGAGATACGCAGTATTTT. Encoded protein: CARWTGVRDTQYF.

The V gene is TRBV15, the J gene TRBJ2-7; D not certain. V gave up 0 bases and J gave up 3 bases, with 6 bases separating them. CDR3 length: 13 residues. Germline CDR1 reads LNHNV; CDR2 reads YYDKDF (reference sequence). The CDR3 region is CATSREKDYEQYF. The CDR3 bases are TGTGCCACCAGCAGAGAGAAGGACTACGAGCAGTACTTC.

V gene TRBV2 combines with J gene TRBJ1-5; no definite D call. Germline V CDR1 and CDR2: SNHLY, FYNNEI. V dropped 1 base and J dropped 3 bases, with 10 bases sitting between them. The CDR3 sequence is 15 residues long. This chain's CDR3 is CASSEGPGYNQPQHF. The CDR3 DNA follows: TGTGCCAGCAGTGAAGGGCCAGGCTACAATCAGCCCCAGCATTTT.

The CDR3 loop is CASSFDRGGDSNQPQHF. In DNA, the CDR3 is TGTGCCAGCAGCTTCGACAGGGGGGGGGATAGCAATCAGCCCCAGCATTTT. The J gene is TRBJ1-5, the V gene TRBV5-8; 9 positions match TRBD1. The CDR3 covers 17 residues. Trimming removed 2 bases from V and 0 bases from J; junction bases left unmatched: 6. Looked up from germline, CDR1 is SGHTS and CDR2 is YDEGEE.

The V and J genes are TRBV5-4 and TRBJ2-5; a possible D gene is TRBD2 (5 bases). Germline V gives CDR1 SGHNT, CDR2 YYREEE (reference sequence). The CDR3 has 13 amino acids. V was cut by 4 bases and J by 2 bases, with 9 bases left in between. The CDR3 spells CASSPGLQETQYF. The CDR3 nucleotides are TGTGCCAGCAGCCCCGGACTGCAAGAGACCCAGTACTTC.

The chain uses TRBV21-1 and TRBJ1-2; TRBD1, the table's D call, lacks a check against the DNA. TRBV21-1 is tagged as a pseudogene. The CDR3 is made up of 12 amino acids. CDR3 amino acids: CASGGPVYGYTF. CDR3 bases: TGTGCCAGTGGTGGCCCCGTCTATGGCTACACCTTC.

The chain recombines TRBV27 with TRBJ2-1; 9 bases match TRBD1. J was trimmed by 4 bases and V by 4 bases; bases with no gene match: 8. The CDR3 loop spans 16 amino acids. CDR1 is MNHEY and CDR2 is SMNVEV in the germline V gene (reference sequence). The CDR3 bases are TGTGCCAGCAGTTCAAAAACAGGGGGCTGGTACAATGAGCAGTTCTTC. Translating it yields CASSSKTGGWYNEQFF.

This chain uses TRBV2 with TRBJ1-5; possible D gene TRBD1, 5 bases. Trimming removed 6 bases at V and 2 bases at J, with 11 bases between. CDR3 length equals 14 residues. Germline CDR1 SNHLY, CDR2 FYNNEI. Here the CDR3 DNA reads TGTGCCAGCAGCAGGGATGGAGGCAATCAGCCCCAGCATTTT. Residues: CASSRDGGNQPQHF.

The CDR3 coding sequence is TGTGCCAGCAGCCAAGGGGACAGGGTCCAGCATTTT. Translation: CASSQGDRVQHF. The chain uses TRBV7-8 and TRBJ1-5; 9 bases agree with TRBD1. V trimming: 5 bases; J trimming: 12 bases; junction bases outside the gene matches: 5. The CDR3 spans 12 residues. CDR1 and CDR2 (germline): SGHVS, FQNEAQ.

The V call is TRBV7-9, the J call TRBJ2-1; D is uncertain. The V gene lost 0 bases and the J gene lost 0 bases, with 3 bases spanning the gap. In germline, CDR1 is SEHNR, CDR2 FQNEAQ (reference sequence). The CDR3 totals 14 residues. CDR3 loop: CASSLAGSYNEQFF. CDR3 nucleotides: TGTGCCAGCAGCTTAGCGGGCTCCTACAATGAGCAGTTCTTC.

V usage is TRBV29-1 and J usage is TRBJ2-3; 10 positions match TRBD2. Germline assignment: CDR1 SQVTM and CDR2 ANQGSEA. This CDR3 has 16 residues. Germline trimming cut 7 bases from V and 8 bases from J; bases unmatched to any gene: 18. The CDR3 loop is CSAEGVSGGLGGTQYF. The DNA of the CDR3 is TGCAGCGCCGAGGGCGTTAGCGGGGGGTTGGGGGGTACGCAGTATTTT.

This clone occurred once. This chain uses TRBV14 with TRBJ1-4; 7 nucleotides agree with TRBD1. This CDR3 region has 13 residues. V was pared by 5 bases and J by 8 bases, with 5 bases of the junction left unmatched. Germline V lookup: CDR1 SGHDN, CDR2 FVKESK. CDR3 bases: TGTGCCAGCAGCGACAGGGTGAGGGAAAAACTGTTTTTT. Its protein is CASSDRVREKLFF.

The chain is built from TRBV19 and TRBJ2-5; 10 bases align to TRBD1. After removal of 6 bases from V and 5 bases from J, the junction contained 6 bases not matched to a gene. The CDR3 has 14 residues. CDR1 is LNHDA and CDR2 is SQIVND in the germline V gene (reference sequence). The CDR3 DNA reads TGTGCCAGTAGGAGACAGGGGGCGCTTGAGACCCAGTACTTC. It encodes CASRRQGALETQYF.

As regards this clone: The same CDR3 arises from other DNA sequences in this sample as well. The chain has TRBV29-1 and TRBJ1-2; no clear D. The germline V gene has CDR1 SQVTM and CDR2 ANQGSEA. Trimming shortened V by 1 base and J by 8 bases, and 5 bases separated the two germline ends. This CDR3 has 10 amino acids. The CDR3 sequence is CSVEGYGYTF. The CDR3 DNA sequence: TGCAGCGTTGAAGGGTACGGCTACACCTTC.

The chain recombines TRBV5-8 with TRBJ1-5; D gene unclear. Trimming removed 0 bases at V and 4 bases at J, with 14 bases between. Germline V lookup: CDR1 SGHTS, CDR2 YDEGEE. The CDR3 contains 16 residues. The CDR3 coding sequence is TGTGCCAGCAGCTTGGTGGTGGGCCCCCTAAATCAGCCCCAGCATTTT. Translated, it gives CASSLVVGPLNQPQHF.

The chain has TRBV18 and TRBJ1-2, with D maybe TRBD1 (5 bases). Germline V CDR1 and CDR2: KGHSH, LQKENI. The CDR3 covers 12 residues. Trimming took off 2 bases at V and 5 bases at J, with 6 bases between the two ends. CDR3 sequence reads: CASSPEGYGYTF. In nucleotides, the CDR3 is TGTGCCAGCTCACCAGAGGGGTATGGCTACACCTTC. The complete variable domain, with remaining parts taken from reference TRBV18 and TRBJ1-2, reads NAGVMQNPRHLVRRRGQEARLRCSPMKGHSHVYWYRQLPEEGLKFMVYLQKENIIDESGMPKERFSAEFPKEGPSILRIQQVVRGDSAAYFCASSPEGYGYTFGSGTRLTVV.

The chain carries TRBV13 and TRBJ2-3, with TRBD2 identical over 7 bases. Per the germline V gene, CDR1 is PRHDT and CDR2 is FYEKMQ (reference sequence). The CDR3 runs 16 residues. The trim removed 5 bases at V and 0 bases at J, leaving 8 bases unmatched. CDR3 sequence reads: CASSTTRGSSTDTQYF. The CDR3 DNA follows: TGTGCCAGCAGCACCACGCGGGGGTCTAGCACAGATACGCAGTATTTT.

V usage is TRBV5-8 and J usage is TRBJ2-7, with D possibly being TRBD1 (6 bases). The CDR3 is 14 amino acids. V shed 2 bases and J shed 5 bases, with 14 bases lying between them. From germline, CDR1 is SGHTS and CDR2 YDEGEE. The CDR3 DNA is TGTGCCAGCAGCTTAGGACAGCCCCGGGACGAGCAGTACTTC. Translation: CASSLGQPRDEQYF.